A selection of T cell receptor beta chains follows, all from one sample in a study of CD8 T cells in ankylosing spondylitis. TCRdb redid the calling of the 5' RACE reads with MiXCR, one entry per CDR3 protein. The profile covers 350,000 to 450,000 distinct CDR3 sequences, with approximately 20% appearing a single time and under 15% taken by the ten largest. The sequenced sample was blood, either unsorted or a sorted T cell fraction (not recorded which). All receptors derive from a male donor with ankylosing spondylitis or in good health (not recorded which). Each CDR3 is given with its conserved first and last residue. Fields, in order: J gene, D gene, CDR3 length, V gene, clone size, CDR3 protein, CDR3 DNA. A D gene is named only where the DNA matches it firmly. Size values are once, few and many counts, or a class for expanded clones, and some rows have none.

J: TRBJ2-2
D: .
length: 13
V: TRBV6-5
size: many
CDR3: CASSLWGTGELFF
DNA: TGTGCCAGCAGTTTGTGGGGGACCGGGGAGCTGTTTTTT

J: TRBJ2-1
D: TRBD1
length: 14
V: TRBV29-1
size: .
CDR3: CSVLPQGVYNEQFF
DNA: TGCAGCGTTTTACCACAGGGGGTATACAATGAGCAGTTCTTC

J: TRBJ2-7
D: .
length: 13
V: TRBV28
size: few
CDR3: CASSLRGGLEQYF
DNA: TGTGCCAGCAGTTTAAGGGGCGGGTTGGAGCAGTACTTC

J: TRBJ2-7
D: .
length: 13
V: TRBV7-9
size: .
CDR3: CASKVGGPGEQYF
DNA: TGTGCCAGCAAAGTCGGGGGGCCAGGCGAGCAGTACTTC

J: TRBJ2-1
D: .
length: 17
V: TRBV7-8
size: .
CDR3: CASSLGRGDISLNEQFF
DNA: TGTGCCAGCAGCCTAGGACGGGGGGACATAAGTCTCAATGAGCAGTTCTTC

J: TRBJ2-7
D: .
length: 15
V: TRBV5-1
size: .
CDR3: CASSRTGGASYEQYF
DNA: TGCGCCAGCAGCAGAACAGGGGGGGCGTCCTACGAGCAGTACTTC

J: TRBJ2-2
D: TRBD1
length: 14
V: TRBV29-1
size: .
CDR3: CSVRTGRGTGELFF
DNA: TGCAGCGTCCGGACAGGGCGAGGGACCGGGGAGCTGTTTTTT

J: TRBJ2-2
D: TRBD2
length: 16
V: TRBV11-2
size: few
CDR3: CASSALGGARTGELFF
DNA: TGTGCCAGCAGCGCACTCGGGGGGGCTAGGACCGGGGAGCTGTTTTTT

J: TRBJ1-1
D: .
length: 12
V: TRBV29-1
size: .
CDR3: CSVRTENTEAFF
DNA: TGCAGCGTCCGGACAGAGAACACTGAAGCTTTCTTT

J: TRBJ2-5
D: .
length: 13
V: TRBV7-9
size: .
CDR3: CASTDATRETQYF
DNA: TGTGCCAGCACCGATGCTACCCGGGAGACCCAGTACTTC

J: TRBJ2-7
D: .
length: 16
V: TRBV13
size: .
CDR3: CASSFYNGQAAYEQYF
DNA: TGTGCCAGCAGCTTCTATAACGGTCAGGCTGCCTACGAGCAGTACTTC

J: TRBJ2-7
D: .
length: 13
V: TRBV12-3/TRBV12-4
size: many
CDR3: CASSSAATYEQYF
DNA: TGTGCCAGCAGTTCGGCAGCCACCTACGAGCAGTACTTC

J: TRBJ2-7
D: .
length: 11
V: TRBV25-1
size: many
CDR3: CASSRAYEQYF
DNA: TGTGCCAGCTCTAGGGCCTACGAGCAGTACTTC

J: TRBJ2-3
D: .
length: 16
V: TRBV11-1
size: once
CDR3: CASSLHDRSSADTQYF
DNA: TGTGCCAGCAGTCTACACGACAGGAGCAGCGCGGATACGCAGTATTTT

J: TRBJ1-1
D: TRBD1
length: 14
V: TRBV19
size: .
CDR3: CASSVGQGATEAFF
DNA: TGTGCCAGTAGTGTCGGACAGGGGGCGACTGAAGCTTTCTTT

J: TRBJ2-5
D: TRBD2
length: 16
V: TRBV7-9
size: many
CDR3: CASSLRSPSGQETQYF
DNA: TGTGCCAGCAGCTTACGCTCGCCTAGCGGCCAAGAGACCCAGTACTTC

J: TRBJ1-2
D: .
length: 15
V: TRBV2
size: .
CDR3: CASSGDRPDFYGYTF
DNA: TGTGCCAGCAGCGGAGACAGACCTGACTTCTATGGCTACACCTTC

J: TRBJ2-5
D: TRBD1
length: 11
V: TRBV5-1
size: few
CDR3: CASSESGQSYF
DNA: TGCGCCAGCAGTGAATCGGGACAGTCGTACTTC

J: TRBJ2-1
D: TRBD2
length: 16
V: TRBV11-2
size: many
CDR3: CASSLYIAGGYNEQFF
DNA: TGTGCCAGCAGCTTATATATAGCGGGGGGATACAATGAGCAGTTCTTC

J: TRBJ2-1
D: .
length: 14
V: TRBV7-3
size: .
CDR3: CASSPDTFLGEQFF
DNA: TGTGCCAGCAGCCCGGACACATTTTTGGGTGAGCAGTTCTTC

J: TRBJ2-5
D: .
length: 15
V: TRBV27
size: .
CDR3: CASSLFGTTQETQYF
DNA: TGTGCCAGCAGTTTATTCGGTACGACACAAGAGACCCAGTACTTC

J: TRBJ2-5
D: .
length: 16
V: TRBV12-3/TRBV12-4
size: few
CDR3: CASSLGFGGVQETQYF
DNA: TGTGCCAGCAGTTTAGGTTTCGGGGGCGTCCAAGAGACCCAGTACTTC

J: TRBJ2-3
D: TRBD1
length: 16
V: TRBV7-6
size: .
CDR3: CASSPGGQWGTDTQYF
DNA: TGTGCCAGCAGCCCAGGGGGCCAATGGGGCACAGATACGCAGTATTTT

J: TRBJ2-5
D: .
length: 14
V: TRBV5-1
size: .
CDR3: CASSIWAEGETQYF
DNA: TGCGCCAGCAGTATCTGGGCGGAGGGGGAGACCCAGTACTTC

J: TRBJ2-1
D: .
length: 16
V: TRBV4-2
size: few
CDR3: CASSRQVGDAYNEQFF
DNA: TGTGCCAGCAGCCGTCAAGTGGGGGACGCCTACAATGAGCAGTTCTTC

J: TRBJ2-5
D: .
length: 15
V: TRBV4-2
size: .
CDR3: CASSQVAALQETQYF
DNA: TGTGCCAGCAGCCAAGTTGCCGCTTTACAAGAGACCCAGTACTTC

J: TRBJ1-2
D: .
length: 15
V: TRBV7-9
size: .
CDR3: CASSLTPVGTGGYTF
DNA: TGTGCCAGCAGCTTAACCCCGGTGGGTACAGGTGGCTACACCTTC

J: TRBJ2-3
D: TRBD2
length: 17
V: TRBV6-4
size: many
CDR3: CASSDSTSGGATDTQYF
DNA: TGTGCCAGCAGTGACTCGACTAGCGGGGGGGCCACAGATACGCAGTATTTT

J: TRBJ1-5
D: .
length: 12
V: TRBV6-6
size: .
CDR3: CASSYPLEPQHF
DNA: TGTGCCAGCAGTTACCCCCTGGAGCCCCAGCATTTT

J: TRBJ2-2
D: .
length: 14
V: TRBV24-1
size: few
CDR3: CATEQSANTGELFF
DNA: TGTGCCACAGAACAGAGCGCGAACACCGGGGAGCTGTTTTTT

J: TRBJ2-3
D: .
length: 16
V: TRBV24-1
size: few
CDR3: CATSDFGGAVTDTQYF
DNA: TGTGCCACCAGTGATTTCGGAGGGGCGGTCACAGATACGCAGTATTTT

J: TRBJ2-7
D: TRBD2
length: 14
V: TRBV13
size: .
CDR3: CASRVSGGSYEQYF
DNA: TGTGCCAGCAGGGTGAGCGGGGGTTCCTACGAGCAGTACTTC

J: TRBJ2-1
D: .
length: 14
V: TRBV5-1
size: .
CDR3: CASSLDSIYNEQFF
DNA: TGCGCCAGCAGCTTGGACAGCATCTACAATGAGCAGTTCTTC

J: TRBJ1-1
D: TRBD1
length: 16
V: TRBV11-1
size: few
CDR3: CASSLRPGGMNTEAFF
DNA: TGTGCCAGCAGCTTACGGCCAGGGGGCATGAACACTGAAGCTTTCTTT

J: TRBJ2-2
D: TRBD2
length: 17
V: TRBV15
size: .
CDR3: CATSMSPGLVNTGELFF
DNA: TGTGCCACCAGCATGAGCCCGGGACTAGTGAACACCGGGGAGCTGTTTTTT

J: TRBJ2-1
D: TRBD2
length: 14
V: TRBV27
size: once
CDR3: CASSLASGYNEQFF
DNA: TGTGCCAGCAGTCTGGCTAGCGGGTACAATGAGCAGTTCTTC

J: TRBJ2-3
D: .
length: 12
V: TRBV29-1
size: .
CDR3: CSVTVGADTQYF
DNA: TGCAGCGTGACTGTGGGGGCAGATACGCAGTATTTT

J: TRBJ2-1
D: .
length: 21
V: TRBV11-3
size: few
CDR3: CASSPEVWDIASESSYNEQFF
DNA: TGTGCCAGCAGCCCAGAGGTTTGGGACATAGCTTCTGAAAGCTCCTACAATGAGCAGTTCTTC

J: TRBJ2-2
D: .
length: 12
V: TRBV20-1
size: .
CDR3: CSAPANTGELFF
DNA: TGCAGTGCCCCAGCGAACACCGGGGAGCTGTTTTTT

J: TRBJ2-7
D: TRBD2
length: 15
V: TRBV4-1
size: .
CDR3: CASSQASGISYEQYF
DNA: TGCGCCAGCAGCCAAGCTAGCGGCATCTCCTACGAGCAGTACTTC

J: TRBJ2-3
D: TRBD2
length: 16
V: TRBV7-9
size: few
CDR3: CASSLDTSGAPDTQYF
DNA: TGTGCCAGCAGCTTAGATACTAGCGGGGCCCCCGATACGCAGTATTTT

J: TRBJ1-3
D: .
length: 12
V: TRBV15
size: few
CDR3: CATSTSGNTIYF
DNA: TGTGCCACCAGCACCTCTGGAAACACCATATATTTT

J: TRBJ2-4
D: TRBD1
length: 13
V: TRBV20-1
size: few
CDR3: CSAHRGWENIQYF
DNA: TGCAGTGCTCACAGGGGTTGGGAAAACATTCAGTACTTC

J: TRBJ2-7
D: .
length: 9
V: TRBV7-8
size: .
CDR3: CGWSYEQYF
DNA: TGTGGTTGGAGTTACGAGCAGTACTTC

J: TRBJ2-7
D: .
length: 12
V: TRBV12-3/TRBV12-4
size: many
CDR3: CASSGNSYEQYF
DNA: TGTGCCAGCAGCGGCAACTCCTACGAGCAGTACTTC

J: TRBJ2-2
D: .
length: 15
V: TRBV11-2
size: .
CDR3: CASSLEAAGWGELFF
DNA: TGTGCCAGCAGCTTAGAGGCGGCTGGCTGGGGGGAGCTGTTTTTT

J: TRBJ2-1
D: .
length: 16
V: TRBV5-1
size: .
CDR3: CASSLDIGSNYNEQFF
DNA: TGCGCCAGCAGCTTGGATATAGGGTCAAACTACAATGAGCAGTTCTTC

J: TRBJ2-1
D: .
length: 16
V: TRBV4-1
size: few
CDR3: CASSPSGGAALNEQFF
DNA: TGCGCCAGCAGCCCCAGCGGCGGGGCGGCATTAAATGAGCAGTTCTTC

J: TRBJ2-7
D: .
length: 13
V: TRBV15
size: .
CDR3: CATSRAGRYEQYF
DNA: TGTGCCACCAGCAGAGCGGGGAGATACGAGCAGTACTTC

J: TRBJ2-1
D: TRBD2
length: 17
V: TRBV20-1
size: few
CDR3: CSAPGLAGVKTYNEQFF
DNA: TGCAGTGCGCCGGGACTAGCGGGGGTCAAGACCTACAATGAGCAGTTCTTC

J: TRBJ2-7
D: .
length: 14
V: TRBV6-1
size: .
CDR3: CASSDHRDNYEQYF
DNA: TGTGCCAGCAGTGACCACCGGGACAACTACGAGCAGTACTTC

J: TRBJ2-5
D: TRBD1
length: 15
V: TRBV29-1
size: few
CDR3: CSVEKPTGDKETQYF
DNA: TGCAGCGTTGAAAAACCGACAGGGGATAAAGAGACCCAGTACTTC

J: TRBJ2-7
D: .
length: 14
V: TRBV2
size: few
CDR3: CASSETPQSYEQYF
DNA: TGTGCCAGCAGTGAAACCCCACAGTCCTACGAGCAGTACTTC

J: TRBJ2-5
D: TRBD2
length: 15
V: TRBV27
size: few
CDR3: CASSLGTSGGETQYF
DNA: TGTGCCAGCAGCCTCGGGACTAGCGGCGGAGAGACCCAGTACTTC